These T cell receptor beta chains were read from a single sample in a study of cytomegalovirus exposure and HLA in healthy donors. Here immunoSEQ multiplex PCR was the method, and the copy in TCRdb shows in-frame clones only, minus some. This sample has 150,000 to 200,000 clones; 75% to 90% occur once, and the top ten carry around 2%. Source material: PBMCs. The origin of the receptors is a human donor in good health. Both conserved end residues are part of each CDR3. Rows give clone size only sometimes, using once, few, many, or a class for an expanded clone.

V gene	J gene	clone size	CDR3 protein
TRBV5-6	TRBJ1-3	-	CASSLGQLSWGSGNTIYF
TRBV5-4	TRBJ2-2	-	CASGTSTTGELFF
TRBV4-3	TRBJ2-5	few	CASSQVRGRDQETQYF
TRBV7-6	TRBJ2-7	-	CASSPAGVPHQREQYF
TRBV10-3	TRBJ2-1	-	CAISVGGSTIVGQFF
TRBV19	TRBJ2-2	-	CASTSREVTGELFF
TRBV7-2	TRBJ2-3	once	CASSFRGLAPDTQYF
TRBV6-5	TRBJ2-7	-	CASSYGLAGVEQYF
TRBV4-1	TRBJ1-1	-	CASSQEGQGARNTEAFF
TRBV2	TRBJ1-5	-	CASSEALTGQLNQPQHF
TRBV4-2	TRBJ1-2	few	CASSQDPATPYGYTF
TRBV5-4	TRBJ1-4	few	CASSLRPGVNEKLFF
TRBV2	-	-	CASSVTGGYEQYF
TRBV4-3	TRBJ1-5	-	CASSQYRGGNQPQHF
TRBV5-4	TRBJ1-1	-	CASSLQTGGWTEAFF
TRBV6-5	TRBJ2-3	-	CASSYSVTSTDTQYF
TRBV5-6	TRBJ1-2	-	CASSQAGSYGYTF
TRBV19	TRBJ1-5	-	CASAGTGGRQPQHF
TRBV4-1	TRBJ2-7	-	CASSDRTGGYEQYF
TRBV7-9	TRBJ1-3	-	CASSWDRVLGNTIYF
TRBV5-4	TRBJ2-5	-	CASSPPRGETQYF
TRBV7-2	TRBJ2-7	-	CASSLVAGPDYEQYF
TRBV28	TRBJ2-3	-	CASSPKKGSGVLTDTQYF
TRBV10-2	TRBJ2-1	-	CASSENSGGSRSYNEQFF
TRBV18	TRBJ1-2	-	CASSRSRGTNYGYTF
TRBV27	TRBJ1-6	once	CASSLSLGGTGESPLHF
TRBV6-5	TRBJ1-1	-	CATRRGYTEAFF
TRBV4-1	TRBJ2-7	-	CASSHTASGSYEQYF
TRBV5-1	TRBJ2-3	-	CASRRTVSTDTQYF
TRBV18	TRBJ2-5	-	CASSPIDRGGETQYF
TRBV11-3	TRBJ1-1	-	CASSSLAPGGPQGAFF
TRBV6-1	TRBJ2-5	-	CASSEPGQGVIKTQYF
TRBV9	TRBJ1-6	-	CASSVGTGVGSPLHF
TRBV9	TRBJ2-3	-	CASSVGLAGGDTQYF
TRBV7-2	TRBJ1-1	-	CASSPNRGKGTEAFF
TRBV4-1	TRBJ2-1	-	CASSQDQTTSRLQFF
TRBV5-4	TRBJ1-2	-	CASSLRGDYYGYTF
TRBV14	TRBJ1-2	-	CASSLHRGGYGYTF
TRBV29-1	TRBJ2-1	-	CSVTTSGWLNEQFF
TRBV5-1	TRBJ2-7	once	CASSLGQGRYEQYF